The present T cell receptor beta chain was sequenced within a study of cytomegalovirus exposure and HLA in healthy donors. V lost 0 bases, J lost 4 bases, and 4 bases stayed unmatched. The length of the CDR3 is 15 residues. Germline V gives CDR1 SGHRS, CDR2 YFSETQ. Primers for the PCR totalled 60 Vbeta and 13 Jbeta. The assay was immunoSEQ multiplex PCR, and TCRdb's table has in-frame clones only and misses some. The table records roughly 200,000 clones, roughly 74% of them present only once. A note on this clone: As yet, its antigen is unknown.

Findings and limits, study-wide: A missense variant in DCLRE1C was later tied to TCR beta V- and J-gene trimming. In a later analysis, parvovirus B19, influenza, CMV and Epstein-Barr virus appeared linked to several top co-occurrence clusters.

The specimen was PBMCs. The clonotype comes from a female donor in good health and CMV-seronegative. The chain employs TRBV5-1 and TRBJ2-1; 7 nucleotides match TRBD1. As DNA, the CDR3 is TGCGCCAGCAGCTTGGGACAGGGTCGGTACAATGAGCAGTTCTTC. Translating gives CASSLGQGRYNEQFF.